The clone carrying this T cell receptor beta chain is a singleton in its sample. Antigen: not known. The entry originates in a study of T cell responses to AZD1222 COVID-19 vaccine. With 9 bases clipped from V and 4 bases from J, the junction kept 12 bases outside the gene matches. The CDR3 spans 15 residues. From germline, CDR1 is MDHEN and CDR2 SYDVKM. TCRdb's table, derived via immunoSEQ multiplex PCR, lists solely in-frame clones and lacks some. The sample contains roughly 130,000 clones, around 91% of which appear only once. Broader study findings: The study identified only 6 or 7 AZD1222 recipients as seropositive at baseline. Among the donors, most were white British and more were female, and clonal diversity was possibly underestimated.

The chain is built from TRBV28 and TRBJ1-5, with TRBD1 matching over 7 bases. This receptor was identified in an adult in good health. The material sequenced was peripheral blood, taken on day 0 of AZD1222 vaccination. The chain's CDR3 is CASCPLDRSNQPQHF. CDR3 DNA: TGTGCCAGTTGCCCCTTGGACAGGTCAAATCAGCCCCAGCATTTT.